This T cell receptor beta chain emerged from a study of PD-L1 blockade in urothelial cancer. Study context: Atezolizumab at 1,200 mg intravenously every 3 weeks was started by patients in 2014. Each patient had 0 to 3 earlier chemotherapy regimens.

This table comes from immunoSEQ multiplex PCR, and its TCRdb copy is limited to in-frame clones, with some not included. This table holds tens of thousands of clones, around 87% found once. V dropped 2 bases and J dropped 2 bases, with 13 bases sitting between them. This CDR3 contains 15 residues. Germline V gene lookup returns CDR1 MNHNY and CDR2 SVGAGI (reference sequence). The V gene is TRBV6-6, the J gene TRBJ2-7, with a possible D match to TRBD2 (5 bases). The receptor's source is a man in his 60s with urothelial cancer. The material was PBMCs, obtained around atezolizumab (anti-PD-L1) treatment. CDR3 DNA sequence: TGTGCCAGCAGTTACGGAGCAATGGGAGCCTACGAGCAGTACTTC. Its protein product is CASSYGAMGAYEQYF.